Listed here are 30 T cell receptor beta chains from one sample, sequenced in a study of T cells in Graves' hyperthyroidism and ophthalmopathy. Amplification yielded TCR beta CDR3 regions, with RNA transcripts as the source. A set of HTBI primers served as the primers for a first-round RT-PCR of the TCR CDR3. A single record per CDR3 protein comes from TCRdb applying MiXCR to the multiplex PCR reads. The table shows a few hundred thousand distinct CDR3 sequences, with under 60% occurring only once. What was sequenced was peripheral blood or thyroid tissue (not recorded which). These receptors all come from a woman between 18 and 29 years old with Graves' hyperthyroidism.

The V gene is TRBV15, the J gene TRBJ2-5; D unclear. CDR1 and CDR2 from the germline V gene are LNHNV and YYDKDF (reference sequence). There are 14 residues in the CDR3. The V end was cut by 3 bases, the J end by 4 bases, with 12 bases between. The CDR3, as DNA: TGTGCCACCAGCAGGGCTGGTTGGGGAGAGACCCAGTACTTC. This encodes CATSRAGWGETQYF.

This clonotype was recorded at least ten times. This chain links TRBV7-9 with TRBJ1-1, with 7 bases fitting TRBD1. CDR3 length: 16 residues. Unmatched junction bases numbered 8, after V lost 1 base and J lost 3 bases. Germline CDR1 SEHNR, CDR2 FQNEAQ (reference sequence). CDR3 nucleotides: TGTGCCAGCAGCTTAGACAGGGGATTAAGGGACACTGAAGCTTTCTTT. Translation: CASSLDRGLRDTEAFF.

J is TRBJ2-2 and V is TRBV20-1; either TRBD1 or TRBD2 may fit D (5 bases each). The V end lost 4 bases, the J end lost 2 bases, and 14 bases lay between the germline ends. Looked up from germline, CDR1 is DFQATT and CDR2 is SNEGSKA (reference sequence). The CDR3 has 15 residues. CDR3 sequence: CSATTGTGNTGELFF. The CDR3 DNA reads TGCAGTGCTACTACCGGGACGGGCAACACCGGGGAGCTGTTTTTT.

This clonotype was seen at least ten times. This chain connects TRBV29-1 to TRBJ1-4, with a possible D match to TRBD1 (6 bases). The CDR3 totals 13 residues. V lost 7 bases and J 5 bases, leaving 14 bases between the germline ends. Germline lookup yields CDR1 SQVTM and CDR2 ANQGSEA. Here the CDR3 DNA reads TGCAGCGCCGGGCGTCAGGGGAATGAAAAACTGTTTTTT. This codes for CSAGRQGNEKLFF.

The CDR3 reads CAISDITSGSYNEQFF. The CDR3 DNA reads TGTGCCATCAGTGACATTACTAGCGGGAGTTACAATGAGCAGTTCTTC. The rearrangement uses TRBV10-3 and TRBJ2-1; TRBD2 agrees at 11 bases. CDR1 and CDR2 (germline): ENHRY, SYGVKD. This CDR3 comprises 16 residues. Trimming cost V 3 bases and J 4 bases; bases outside gene matches: 5.

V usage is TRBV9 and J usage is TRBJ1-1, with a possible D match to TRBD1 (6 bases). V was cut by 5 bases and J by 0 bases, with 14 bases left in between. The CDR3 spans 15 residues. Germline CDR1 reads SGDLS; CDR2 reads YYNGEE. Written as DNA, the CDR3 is TGTGCCAGCAGTCGTACCGGGACATTGAACACTGAAGCTTTCTTT. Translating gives CASSRTGTLNTEAFF.

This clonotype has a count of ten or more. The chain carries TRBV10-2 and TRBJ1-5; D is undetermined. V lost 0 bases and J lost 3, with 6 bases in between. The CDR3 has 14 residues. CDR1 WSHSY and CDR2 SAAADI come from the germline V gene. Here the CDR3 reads CASSESTSNQPQHF. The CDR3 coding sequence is TGCGCCAGCAGTGAGTCGACGTCCAATCAGCCCCAGCATTTT.

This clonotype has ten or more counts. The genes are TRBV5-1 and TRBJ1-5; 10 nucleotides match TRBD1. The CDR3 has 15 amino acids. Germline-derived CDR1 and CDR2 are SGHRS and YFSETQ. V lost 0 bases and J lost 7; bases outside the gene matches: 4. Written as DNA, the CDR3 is TGCGCCAGCAGCTTGGGCGGGACAGGGGTGCAGCCCCAGCATTTT. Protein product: CASSLGGTGVQPQHF.

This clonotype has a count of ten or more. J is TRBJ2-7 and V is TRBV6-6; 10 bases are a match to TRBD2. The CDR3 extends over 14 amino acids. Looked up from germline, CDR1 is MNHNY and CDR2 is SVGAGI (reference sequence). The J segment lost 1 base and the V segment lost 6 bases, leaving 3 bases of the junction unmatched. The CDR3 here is CASRLAGGSYEQYF. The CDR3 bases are TGTGCCAGCAGGTTAGCGGGAGGATCCTACGAGCAGTACTTC.

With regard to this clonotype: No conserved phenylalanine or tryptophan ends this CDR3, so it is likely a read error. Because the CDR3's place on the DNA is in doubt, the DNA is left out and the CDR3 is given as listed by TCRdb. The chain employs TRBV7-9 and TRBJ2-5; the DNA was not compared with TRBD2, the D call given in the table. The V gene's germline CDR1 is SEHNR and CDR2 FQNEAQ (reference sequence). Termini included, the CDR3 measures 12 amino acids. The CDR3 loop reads CASSLTLAGGYY.

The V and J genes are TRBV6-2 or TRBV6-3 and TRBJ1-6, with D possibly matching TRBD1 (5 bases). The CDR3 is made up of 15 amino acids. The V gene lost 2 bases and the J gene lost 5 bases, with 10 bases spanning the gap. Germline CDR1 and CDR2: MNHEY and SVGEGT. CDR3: CASSYRGWDNSPLHF. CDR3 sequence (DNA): TGTGCCAGCAGTTACAGGGGTTGGGATAATTCACCCCTCCACTTT.

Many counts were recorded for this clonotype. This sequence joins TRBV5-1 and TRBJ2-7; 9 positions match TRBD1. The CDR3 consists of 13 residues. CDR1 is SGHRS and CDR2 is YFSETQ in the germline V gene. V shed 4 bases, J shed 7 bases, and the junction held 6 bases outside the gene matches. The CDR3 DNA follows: TGCGCCAGCAGCGAGGGACAGGGATGGGAGCAGTACTTC. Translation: CASSEGQGWEQYF.

The CDR3 nucleotides are TGTGCCAGCAACCCCCGGAATCAGGGCGTTCTCTTCTATGGCTACACCTTC. Its protein product is CASNPRNQGVLFYGYTF. This rearrangement joins TRBV2 to TRBJ1-2; D is possibly TRBD1 (5 bases). The CDR3 is made up of 17 amino acids. Germline assignment: CDR1 SNHLY and CDR2 FYNNEI. The ends were cut back, 7 bases at V and 4 bases at J, with 25 bases in the middle. The entire variable domain, with the rest obtained from reference TRBV2 and TRBJ1-2, is as follows: EPEVTQTPSHQVTQMGQEVILRCVPISNHLYFYWYRQILGQKVEFLVSFYNNEISEKSEIFDDQFSVERPDGSNFTLKIRSTKLEDSAMYFCASNPRNQGVLFYGYTFGSGTRLTVV.

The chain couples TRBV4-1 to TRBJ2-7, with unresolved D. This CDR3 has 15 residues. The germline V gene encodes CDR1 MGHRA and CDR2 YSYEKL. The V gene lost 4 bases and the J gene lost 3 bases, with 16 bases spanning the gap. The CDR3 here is CASSLRNGPLYEQYF. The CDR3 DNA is TGCGCCAGCAGCCTGAGGAACGGGCCCCTCTACGAGCAGTACTTC.

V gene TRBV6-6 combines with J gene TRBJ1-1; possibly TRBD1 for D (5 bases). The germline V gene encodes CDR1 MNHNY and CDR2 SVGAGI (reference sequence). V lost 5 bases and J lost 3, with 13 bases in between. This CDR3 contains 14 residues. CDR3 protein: CASSVDGGDTEAFF. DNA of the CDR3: TGTGCCAGCAGTGTTGACGGGGGTGACACTGAAGCTTTCTTT.

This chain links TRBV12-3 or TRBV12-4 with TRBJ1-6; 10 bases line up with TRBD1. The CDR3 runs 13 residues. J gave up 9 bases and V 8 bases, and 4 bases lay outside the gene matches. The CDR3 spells CASRQGAGSPLHF. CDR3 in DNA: TGTGCCAGCCGACAGGGGGCGGGTTCACCCCTCCACTTT.

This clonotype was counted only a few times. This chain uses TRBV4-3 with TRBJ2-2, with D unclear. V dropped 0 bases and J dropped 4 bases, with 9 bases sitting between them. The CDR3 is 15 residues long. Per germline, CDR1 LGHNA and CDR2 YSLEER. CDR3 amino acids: CASSQDWALTGELFF. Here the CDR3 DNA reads TGCGCCAGCAGCCAAGACTGGGCACTCACCGGGGAGCTGTTTTTT.

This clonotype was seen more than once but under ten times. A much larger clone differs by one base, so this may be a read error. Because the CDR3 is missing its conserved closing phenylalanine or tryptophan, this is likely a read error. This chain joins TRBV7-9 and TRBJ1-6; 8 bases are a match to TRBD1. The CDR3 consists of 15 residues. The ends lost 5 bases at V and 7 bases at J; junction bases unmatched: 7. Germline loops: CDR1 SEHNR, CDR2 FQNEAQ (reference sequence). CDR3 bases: TGTGCCAGCAGCCGAACAGGGGGTATGAATTCACCCCTCCACCTT. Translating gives CASSRTGGMNSPLHL.

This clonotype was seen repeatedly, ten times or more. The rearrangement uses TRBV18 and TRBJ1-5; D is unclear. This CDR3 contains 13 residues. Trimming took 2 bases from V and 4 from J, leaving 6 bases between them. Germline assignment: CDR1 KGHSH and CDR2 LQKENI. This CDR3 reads CASSPSGNQPQHF. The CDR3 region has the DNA TGTGCCAGCTCACCATCCGGTAATCAGCCCCAGCATTTT.

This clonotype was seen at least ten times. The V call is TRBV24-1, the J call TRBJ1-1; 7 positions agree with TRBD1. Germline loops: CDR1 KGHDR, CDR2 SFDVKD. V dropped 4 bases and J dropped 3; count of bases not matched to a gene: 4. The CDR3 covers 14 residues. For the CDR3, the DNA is TGTGCCACCAGTGACGCAACAGGGGACACTGAAGCTTTCTTT. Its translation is CATSDATGDTEAFF.

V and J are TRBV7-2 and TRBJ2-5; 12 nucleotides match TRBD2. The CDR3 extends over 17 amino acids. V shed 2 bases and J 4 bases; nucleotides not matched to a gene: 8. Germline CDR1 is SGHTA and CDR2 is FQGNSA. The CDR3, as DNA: TGTGCCAGCAGCTTATCTAGCGGGAGGGCGGGAACAGAGACCCAGTACTTC. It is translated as CASSLSSGRAGTETQYF.

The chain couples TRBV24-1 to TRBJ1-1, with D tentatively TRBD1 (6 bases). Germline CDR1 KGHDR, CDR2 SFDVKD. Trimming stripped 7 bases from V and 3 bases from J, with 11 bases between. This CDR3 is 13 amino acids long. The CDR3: CATRADSDTEAFF. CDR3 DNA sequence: TGTGCCACCAGAGCGGACAGTGACACTGAAGCTTTCTTT.

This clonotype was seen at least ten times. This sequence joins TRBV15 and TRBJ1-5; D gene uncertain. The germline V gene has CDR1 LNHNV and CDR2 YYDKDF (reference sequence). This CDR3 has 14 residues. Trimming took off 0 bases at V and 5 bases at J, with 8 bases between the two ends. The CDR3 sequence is CATSRDPSYQPQHF. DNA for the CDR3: TGTGCCACCAGCAGAGATCCCAGTTATCAGCCCCAGCATTTT.

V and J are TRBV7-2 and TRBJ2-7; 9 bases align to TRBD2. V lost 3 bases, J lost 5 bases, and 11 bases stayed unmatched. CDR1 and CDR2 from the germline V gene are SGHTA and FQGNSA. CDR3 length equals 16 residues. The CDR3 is CASSFGLASMIHEQYF. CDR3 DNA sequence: TGTGCCAGCAGCTTCGGACTAGCGTCGATGATCCACGAGCAGTACTTC. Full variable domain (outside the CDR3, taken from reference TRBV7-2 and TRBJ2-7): GAGVSQSPSNKVTEKGKDVELRCDPISGHTALYWYRQSLGQGLEFLIYFQGNSAPDKSGLPSDRFSAERTGGSVSTLTIQRTQQEDSAVYLCASSFGLASMIHEQYFGPGTRLTVT.

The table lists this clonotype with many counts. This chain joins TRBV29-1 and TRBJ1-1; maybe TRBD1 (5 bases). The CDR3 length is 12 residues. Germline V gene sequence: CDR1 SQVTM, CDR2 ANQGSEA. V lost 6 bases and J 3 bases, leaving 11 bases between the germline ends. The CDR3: CSVEGQYTEAFF. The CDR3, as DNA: TGCAGCGTGGAGGGGCAGTACACTGAAGCTTTCTTT.

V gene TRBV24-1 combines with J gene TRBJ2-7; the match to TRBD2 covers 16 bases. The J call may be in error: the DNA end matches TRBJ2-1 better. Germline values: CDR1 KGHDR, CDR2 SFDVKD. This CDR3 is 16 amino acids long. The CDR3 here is CATSAGTSGREGEQFF. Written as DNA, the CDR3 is TGTGCCACCAGCGCGGGGACTAGCGGGAGGGAAGGCGAGCAGTTCTTC.

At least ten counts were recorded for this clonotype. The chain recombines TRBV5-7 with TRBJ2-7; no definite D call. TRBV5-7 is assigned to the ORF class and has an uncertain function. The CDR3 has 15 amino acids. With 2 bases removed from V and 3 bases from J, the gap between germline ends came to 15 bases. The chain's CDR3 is CASSFYRDNIYEQYF. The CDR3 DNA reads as TGTGCCAGCAGCTTTTACCGAGACAACATCTACGAGCAGTACTTC.

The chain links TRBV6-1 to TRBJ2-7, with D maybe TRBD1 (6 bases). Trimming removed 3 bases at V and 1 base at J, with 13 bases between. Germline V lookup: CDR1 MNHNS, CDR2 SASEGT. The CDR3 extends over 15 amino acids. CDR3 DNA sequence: TGTGCCAGCAGTGACGCGACAGGAGATTCCTACGAGCAGTACTTC. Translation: CASSDATGDSYEQYF.

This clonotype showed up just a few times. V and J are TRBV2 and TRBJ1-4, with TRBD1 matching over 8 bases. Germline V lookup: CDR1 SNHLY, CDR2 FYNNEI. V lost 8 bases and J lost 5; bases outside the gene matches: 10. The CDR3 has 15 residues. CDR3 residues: CASSGQGGYNEKLFF. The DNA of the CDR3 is TGTGCCAGCTCCGGACAGGGAGGGTACAATGAAAAACTGTTTTTT.

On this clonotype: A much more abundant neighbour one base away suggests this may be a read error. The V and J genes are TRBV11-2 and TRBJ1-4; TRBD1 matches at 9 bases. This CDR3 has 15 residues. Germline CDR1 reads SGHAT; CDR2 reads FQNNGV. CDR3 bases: TGTACCAGCAGCTCCTACAGGGGGCAGAAGGAAAAACTGTTTTTT. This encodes CTSSSYRGQKEKLFF.